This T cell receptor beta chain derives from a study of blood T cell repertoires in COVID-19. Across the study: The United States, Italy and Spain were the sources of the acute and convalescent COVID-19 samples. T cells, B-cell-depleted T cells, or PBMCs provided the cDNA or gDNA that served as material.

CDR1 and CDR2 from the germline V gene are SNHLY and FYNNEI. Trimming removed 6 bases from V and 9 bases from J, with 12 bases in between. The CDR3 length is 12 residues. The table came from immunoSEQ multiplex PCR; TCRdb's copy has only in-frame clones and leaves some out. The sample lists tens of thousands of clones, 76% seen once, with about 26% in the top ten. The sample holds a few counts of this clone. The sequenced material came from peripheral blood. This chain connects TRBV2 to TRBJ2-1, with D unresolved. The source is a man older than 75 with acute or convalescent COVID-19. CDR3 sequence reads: CASSPEATEQFF. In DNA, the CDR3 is TGTGCCAGCAGCCCTGAGGCCACTGAGCAGTTCTTC.